This section outlines one T cell receptor (beta chain) sequence together with its context. This table comes from immunoSEQ multiplex PCR, and its TCRdb copy is limited to in-frame clones, with some not included. The top ten hold more than 6% of the sample, which has more than 850 clones, 89% seen once. These data belong to a study of chemoradiotherapy in HPV16-positive cancers. Trimming removed 2 bases from V and 0 bases from J; junction bases left unmatched: 8. The CDR3 is 17 amino acids. The germline V gene encodes CDR1 GTSNPN and CDR2 SVGIG (reference sequence). The material was tumor tissue, obtained from a patient who underwent chemoradiotherapy. The chain is built from TRBV30 and TRBJ2-3; 10 bases line up with TRBD2. The sequence came from a human donor with HPV-associated anogenital cancer. CDR3 nucleotides: TGTGCCTGGAGTCCGCCGGGACTAGCGTCTAGCACAGATACGCAGTATTTT. The encoded protein is CAWSPPGLASSTDTQYF.